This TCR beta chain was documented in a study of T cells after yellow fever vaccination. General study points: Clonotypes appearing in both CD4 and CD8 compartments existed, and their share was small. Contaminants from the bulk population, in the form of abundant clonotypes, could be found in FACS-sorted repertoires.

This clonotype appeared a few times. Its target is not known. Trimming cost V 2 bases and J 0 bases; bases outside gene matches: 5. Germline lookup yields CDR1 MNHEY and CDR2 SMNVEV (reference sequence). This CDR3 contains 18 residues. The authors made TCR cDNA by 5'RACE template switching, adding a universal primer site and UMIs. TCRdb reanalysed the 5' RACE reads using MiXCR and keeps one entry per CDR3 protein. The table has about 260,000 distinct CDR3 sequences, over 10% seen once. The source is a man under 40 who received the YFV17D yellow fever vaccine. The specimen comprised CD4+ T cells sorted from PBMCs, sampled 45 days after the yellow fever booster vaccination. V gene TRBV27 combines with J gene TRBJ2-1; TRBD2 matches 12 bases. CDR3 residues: CASSLLAGGVSSYNEQFF. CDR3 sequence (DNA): TGTGCCAGCAGTTTACTAGCGGGAGGGGTGAGCTCCTACAATGAGCAGTTCTTC.